This is a list of T cell receptor beta chains from one sample in a study of shared clonotypes between healthy human individuals. Profiling relied on immunoSEQ multiplex PCR, and the TCRdb table lists in-frame clones only, not all of them. The repertoire consists of some 2,000,000 clones, with roughly 94% occurring once and the leading ten covering under 0.15%. The sequencing input was naive CD4+ T cells sorted from blood. The source of these receptors is a man in his late teens or twenties in good health. Both conserved end residues are part of each CDR3. Each record gives: J gene, D gene, clone size, V gene, CDR3 DNA, CDR3 protein. A D gene is named only where the DNA matches it firmly. Where a row states a size, it is once, few, many or the class of an expanded clone; other rows omit it.

TRBJ1-1 | TRBD1 | . | TRBV6-5 | TGTGCCAGCAGTTACGGAGCACAGGGGAAGGCTTTCTTT | CASSYGAQGKAFF
TRBJ2-7 | TRBD2 | . | TRBV5-1 | TGCGCCAGCAGCTTGGGACTAGCGGACATCTACGAGCAGTACTTC | CASSLGLADIYEQYF
TRBJ1-1 | . | once | TRBV10-3 | TGTGCCATCAGTGGGGGAGGGAACACTGAAGCTTTCTTT | CAISGGGNTEAFF
TRBJ1-2 | . | . | TRBV6-1 | TGTGCCAGCAGTGTTTACTTAAAGGGATACAACTATGGCTACACCTTC | CASSVYLKGYNYGYTF
TRBJ1-1 | TRBD1 | once | TRBV28 | TGTGCCAGCTACAGTTTATCTCGACAGGGCGTGGACACTGAAGCTTTCTTT | CASYSLSRQGVDTEAFF
TRBJ1-2 | . | . | TRBV5-6 | TGTGCCAGCAGCTTGGTTGCCGGGAGCAGCTACACCTTC | CASSLVAGSSYTF
TRBJ1-1 | TRBD1 | . | TRBV5-1 | TGCGCCAGCAGCTTGGACAGGGGTCCGGGCACTGAAGCTTTCTTT | CASSLDRGPGTEAFF
TRBJ2-7 | . | . | TRBV6-1 | TGTGCCAGCAGTGAGCTGTCCGAGCAGTACTTC | CASSELSEQYF
TRBJ2-5 | . | . | TRBV5-6 | TGTGCCAGCAGCGGCACAGGGAGGGAGACCCAGTACTTC | CASSGTGRETQYF
TRBJ2-1 | TRBD2 | . | TRBV6-5 | TGTGCCAGCAGTTACCCTAGCGGGGGGGCTAGGAATGAGCAGTTCTTC | CASSYPSGGARNEQFF
TRBJ2-7 | TRBD1 | . | TRBV7-2 | TGTGCCAGCAGCTCACAGCCGGGACAGCCCTACGAGCAGTACTTC | CASSSQPGQPYEQYF
TRBJ2-5 | . | . | TRBV6-5 | TGTGCCAGCAGTTACTCGAGTCTTCAAGAGACCCAGTACTTC | CASSYSSLQETQYF
TRBJ1-5 | . | . | TRBV15 | TGTGCCACCAGCAGAGATGGGGGGAGAGGCAATCAGCCCCAGCATTTT | CATSRDGGRGNQPQHF
TRBJ2-3 | . | . | TRBV5-4 | TGTGCCAGCAGCCCCTTCGGGCCGAGCACAGATACGCAGTATTTT | CASSPFGPSTDTQYF
TRBJ1-6 | . | . | TRBV27 | TGTGCCAGCAGTTTGGGCCAGGGTATTTCACCCCTCCACTTT | CASSLGQGISPLHF
TRBJ2-3 | . | . | TRBV10-3 | TGTGCCATCAGTGACTCCTTGGGTAGCAGAACAGATACGCAGTATTTT | CAISDSLGSRTDTQYF
TRBJ1-1 | TRBD1 | . | TRBV7-8 | TGTGCCAGCAGCCAGGGGGGATTAATGAACACTGAAGCTTTCTTT | CASSQGGLMNTEAFF
TRBJ2-5 | . | . | TRBV5-1 | TGCGCCAGCAGCTTGGTCGCAGCGGAGCAAGAGACCCAGTACTTC | CASSLVAAEQETQYF
TRBJ2-7 | . | once | TRBV6-4 | TGTGCCAGCAGTGACAGGGCCGGGGACGAGCAGTACTTC | CASSDRAGDEQYF
TRBJ1-5 | TRBD1 | . | TRBV5-1 | TGCGCCAGCAGCCCGCAAGGAGGGGGCGGTCAGCCCCAGCATTTT | CASSPQGGGGQPQHF
TRBJ2-2 | . | . | TRBV5-1 | TGCGCCAGCAGCTTGGTGATCGGGGGAAACGGGGAGCTGTTTTTT | CASSLVIGGNGELFF
TRBJ2-5 | . | . | TRBV30 | TGTGCCTGGAGTTTCAACAGGGTCGAGACCCAGTACTTC | CAWSFNRVETQYF
TRBJ2-5 | . | . | TRBV28 | TGTGCCAGCAGCTTCAGGGGAAGGGCACAAGAGACCCAGTACTTC | CASSFRGRAQETQYF
TRBJ2-2 | . | . | TRBV30 | TGTGCCTGGAGAACGGTCGCCGGGGAGCTGTTTTTT | CAWRTVAGELFF
TRBJ1-5 | TRBD1 | . | TRBV19 | TGTGCCAGTAGTATCAACAGGGGGGAAAATCAGCCCCAGCATTTT | CASSINRGENQPQHF
TRBJ2-3 | . | . | TRBV9 | TGTGCCAGCAGCCCTCAAGGAGATACGCAGTATTTT | CASSPQGDTQYF
TRBJ2-2 | . | . | TRBV15 | TGTGCCACCAGCAGAGATGAGGTTTCAGAACGTGTGGGGGAGCTGTTTTTT | CATSRDEVSERVGELFF
TRBJ2-5 | TRBD1 | . | TRBV4-3 | TGCGCCAGCTCACGAGGGACAGGGTACCAAGAGACCCAGTACTTC | CASSRGTGYQETQYF
TRBJ2-2 | . | . | TRBV9 | TGTGCCAGCAGCGTAGGGCCACGGGCCACCGGGGAGCTGTTTTTT | CASSVGPRATGELFF
TRBJ1-4 | . | . | TRBV30 | TGTGCCTGGAGTGAAAGGAGTGAAAAACTGTTTTTT | CAWSERSEKLFF
TRBJ2-7 | TRBD2 | . | TRBV10-3 | TGTGCCATCGCCCCGGGAGGGGGGGCCTACGAGCAGTACTTC | CAIAPGGGAYEQYF
TRBJ2-1 | . | . | TRBV27 | TGTGCCAGCAGCGACAGGAACAATGAGCAGTTCTTC | CASSDRNNEQFF
TRBJ1-3 | . | once | TRBV5-6 | TGTGCCAGCAGCTTGGGACGTGGGGACACCATATATTTT | CASSLGRGDTIYF
TRBJ2-7 | TRBD1 | once | TRBV29-1 | TGCAGCGGACAGGGGGCCGACTACGAGCAGTACTTC | CSGQGADYEQYF
TRBJ1-1 | . | . | TRBV30 | TGTGCCTGGAGTGTAGGTTGGAGTTCACGACAGCCGAACACTGAAGCTTTCTTT | CAWSVGWSSRQPNTEAFF
TRBJ2-1 | TRBD1 | . | TRBV30 | TGTGCCTGGAGTTCGGGACAGGGGGCGAGTGCCCGCCAGTTCTTC | CAWSSGQGASARQFF
TRBJ1-2 | . | . | TRBV19 | TGTGCCAGTAACCCGACAGCGATCAACTATGGCTACACCTTC | CASNPTAINYGYTF
TRBJ1-4 | . | . | TRBV28 | TGTGCCAGCAGTTCGCCGGGACAAACTAATGAAAAACTGTTTTTT | CASSSPGQTNEKLFF
TRBJ2-7 | TRBD1 | . | TRBV28 | TGTGCGGCAAGGGACAGTACCTCCTACGAGCAGTACTTC | CAARDSTSYEQYF
TRBJ1-6 | TRBD1 | . | TRBV10-3 | TGTGCCATCGCAAACGGACCCCAGGGGGATTCACCCCTCCACTTT | CAIANGPQGDSPLHF
TRBJ2-5 | TRBD2 | . | TRBV5-1 | TGCGCCAGCAGCTTGGCTGGTAGCGGGGGGTCCGAGACCCAGTACTTC | CASSLAGSGGSETQYF
TRBJ2-3 | TRBD2 | few | TRBV5-1 | TGCGCCAGCAGCTTGGGACTAGCGGTTAGCACAGATACGCAGTATTTT | CASSLGLAVSTDTQYF
TRBJ2-3 | TRBD2 | . | TRBV19 | TGTGCCAGTAGTATAGGATCAGCGGGAGGGGAAGATACGCAGTATTTT | CASSIGSAGGEDTQYF
TRBJ2-7 | . | . | TRBV11-2 | TGTGCCAGCAGTCCACCGGGAAGGGCGGTTTTCTTC | CASSPPGRAVFF
TRBJ1-5 | . | . | TRBV4-3 | TGCGCCAGCAGCCAAGATAACAGAGTTAGACAGCCCCAGCATTTT | CASSQDNRVRQPQHF
TRBJ2-2 | . | . | TRBV9 | TGTGCCAGCAGCGTAGAGTACACCGGGGAGCTGTTTTTT | CASSVEYTGELFF
TRBJ1-2 | TRBD1 | . | TRBV6-6 | TGTGCCAGCAGTTTGGGACAGGGGGCCGGTGGCTACACCTTC | CASSLGQGAGGYTF
TRBJ2-1 | . | once | TRBV30 | TGTGCCTGGAGCCTCAGCGGTAATGAGCAGTTCTTC | CAWSLSGNEQFF
TRBJ2-4 | TRBD1 | . | TRBV19 | TGTGCCAGTAGTAGGACAGGGAATGGAGACATTCAGTACTTC | CASSRTGNGDIQYF
TRBJ2-2 | . | . | TRBV29-1 | TGCAGCGTTGACAGGGGAATCGGGGAGCTGTTTTTT | CSVDRGIGELFF
TRBJ2-6 | TRBD1 | . | TRBV7-3 | TGTGCCAGCAGCCCAATACAGGGGGCAGCTGGGGCCAACGTCCTGACTTTC | CASSPIQGAAGANVLTF
TRBJ2-2 | . | . | TRBV9 | TGTGCCAGCAGCCAAAGGGACTTAGTTAACACCGGGGAGCTGTTTTTT | CASSQRDLVNTGELFF
TRBJ1-2 | . | . | TRBV19 | TGTGCCAGTAGTATGGCGGAGGCGGCCTATGGCTACACCTTC | CASSMAEAAYGYTF
TRBJ1-1 | . | . | TRBV5-4 | TGTGCCAGCAGCTCCGGGGCTGGAGACACTGAAGCTTTCTTT | CASSSGAGDTEAFF
TRBJ2-7 | . | . | TRBV18 | TGTGCCAGCTCACCGGGATCTTTACTCTCCTACGAGCAGTACTTC | CASSPGSLLSYEQYF
TRBJ2-3 | . | . | TRBV4-1 | TGCGCCAGCAGCCGTGAGATTCCAGATACGCAGTATTTT | CASSREIPDTQYF
TRBJ1-3 | . | . | TRBV6-5 | TGTGCCAGCAGTTACAGGGACTCTGGAAACACCATATATTTT | CASSYRDSGNTIYF
TRBJ2-2 | TRBD1 | . | TRBV2 | TGTGCCAGCAGTGTTGTAGGGCAGGGGGCCGGGGAGCTGTTTTTT | CASSVVGQGAGELFF
TRBJ2-2 | . | . | TRBV7-2 | TGTGCCAGCAGCTTAGTCCGAGACACCGGGGAGCTGTTTTTT | CASSLVRDTGELFF